Below are 31 T cell receptor beta chains sequenced from a single sample in a study of shared clonotypes between healthy human individuals. Repertoires were generated with immunoSEQ multiplex PCR, while TCRdb's copy carries only in-frame clones and drops some. The top ten hold about 0.25% of the sample, which has about 800,000 clones, 96% seen once. Selected positively for CCR7 and CD45RO-negative, naive CD8 cells excluded terminally differentiated effector memory CD45RA+ cells. The sequenced sample consisted of naive CD8+ T cells sorted from blood. These receptors all come from a man between 25 and 39 years old in good health.

The chain employs TRBV14 and TRBJ2-3, with D tentatively TRBD2 (5 bases). Germline V gene lookup returns CDR1 SGHDN and CDR2 FVKESK. This CDR3 contains 16 residues. V was cut by 3 bases and J by 1 base, with 14 bases left in between. CDR3 sequence: CASSHYRGRGTDTQYF. The CDR3 bases are TGTGCCAGCAGCCACTACCGGGGAAGAGGCACAGATACGCAGTATTTT.

The CDR3 loop is CASSVGGEVYNEQFF. The CDR3 coding sequence is TGTGCCAGCAGCGTAGGTGGCGAAGTCTACAATGAGCAGTTCTTC. This chain joins TRBV9 and TRBJ2-1; D is unresolved. Germline CDR1 is SGDLS and CDR2 is YYNGEE. V was clipped by 0 bases and J by 3 bases, with 10 bases between them. CDR3 length equals 15 residues.

Note on this clone: Other nucleotide sequences from this sample produce the same CDR3. V usage is TRBV7-2 and J usage is TRBJ2-7, with 13 bases fitting TRBD2. The germline CDR1 and CDR2 sequences are SGHTA and FQGNSA. The CDR3 runs 15 residues. Trimming at V came to 5 bases and at J to 2 bases, leaving 3 bases not matched to a gene. Here the CDR3 reads CASSLGLAGAYEQYF. DNA of the CDR3: TGTGCCAGCAGCCTCGGACTAGCGGGAGCCTACGAGCAGTACTTC.

J is TRBJ2-2 and V is TRBV7-9, with 11 nucleotides matching TRBD2. The V gene end was trimmed by 3 bases and the J gene end by 6 bases; junction bases not matched to a gene: 12. The CDR3 is 18 residues long. Germline V gene sequence: CDR1 SEHNR, CDR2 FQNEAQ (reference sequence). The CDR3 region has the DNA TGTGCCAGCAGCTTGGGCCCACTAGCGGGAGATCTACCCGGGGAGCTGTTTTTT. It encodes CASSLGPLAGDLPGELFF.

The chain links TRBV20-1 to TRBJ1-1, with unresolved D. The CDR3 is 11 amino acids. Germline assignment: CDR1 DFQATT and CDR2 SNEGSKA (reference sequence). V lost 2 bases, J lost 4 bases, and 5 bases lay in between. CDR3 sequence reads: CSARYSTEAFF. As DNA, the CDR3 is TGCAGTGCTAGATACAGCACTGAAGCTTTCTTT.

The rearrangement links TRBV5-4 to TRBJ1-4; possibly TRBD1 for D (5 bases). Germline CDR1 SGHNT, CDR2 YYREEE (reference sequence). With 3 bases removed from V and 4 bases from J, the gap between germline ends came to 19 bases. The CDR3 totals 17 residues. CDR3 DNA: TGTGCCAGCAGCTATCGCGGGGGTGGGGCGAATAATGAAAAACTGTTTTTT. This codes for CASSYRGGGANNEKLFF.

The chain recombines TRBV7-9 with TRBJ2-7; the match to TRBD1 covers 9 bases. CDR3 length: 14 amino acids. J lost 4 bases, V lost 5 bases, and 6 bases had no gene match. Germline lookup yields CDR1 SEHNR and CDR2 FQNEAQ (reference sequence). CDR3 sequence reads: CASSPRQGVYEQYF. CDR3 in DNA: TGTGCCAGCAGCCCCAGACAGGGGGTGTACGAGCAGTACTTC.

Note on this clone: The sample carries other DNA sequences with the same CDR3. The rearrangement links TRBV6-5 to TRBJ1-5; unclear D gene. From germline, CDR1 is MNHEY and CDR2 SVGAGI. V shed 0 bases and J shed 2 bases, with 5 bases lying between them. CDR3 size: 14 residues. CDR3: CASSYSQGNQPQHF. CDR3 in DNA: TGTGCCAGCAGTTACTCCCAGGGCAATCAGCCCCAGCATTTT.

This chain joins TRBV7-2 and TRBJ2-1, with D unclear. This CDR3 is built from 12 residues. Germline-derived CDR1 and CDR2 are SGHTA and FQGNSA. Trimming removed 1 base from V and 9 bases from J, with 7 bases in between. DNA of the CDR3: TGTGCCAGCAGCTTAGGTGCAGGTGAGCAGTTCTTC. It is translated as CASSLGAGEQFF.

V is TRBV7-3 and J is TRBJ2-1; D perhaps matches TRBD1 (6 bases). The CDR3 runs to 12 residues. Per the germline V gene, CDR1 is SGHTA and CDR2 is FQGTGA. V was shortened by 5 bases and J by 9 bases, with 11 bases between the two germline ends. Here the CDR3 reads CASSLDSGEQFF. In DNA form, the CDR3 reads TGTGCCAGCAGCCTGGACAGCGGTGAGCAGTTCTTC.

The CDR3 is CASSLSARQETQYF. Here the CDR3 DNA reads TGTGCCAGCAGTTTATCAGCCCGCCAAGAGACCCAGTACTTC. The chain links TRBV27 to TRBJ2-5, with D hard to call. Germline V gene sequence: CDR1 MNHEY, CDR2 SMNVEV (reference sequence). V was shortened by 0 bases and J by 1 base, with 6 bases between the two germline ends. The CDR3 extends over 14 amino acids.

J is TRBJ1-5 and V is TRBV19; perhaps TRBD1 as D (6 bases). Germline V gene lookup returns CDR1 LNHDA and CDR2 SQIVND (reference sequence). CDR3 length equals 15 residues. V gave up 1 base and J gave up 7 bases, with 14 bases separating them. The CDR3 region has the DNA TGTGCCAGTAGTATAGTATTATCAGGGGTGCAGCCCCAGCATTTT. This translates into CASSIVLSGVQPQHF. Full variable domain (outside the CDR3, taken from reference TRBV19 and TRBJ1-5): DGGITQSPKYLFRKEGQNVTLSCEQNLNHDAMYWYRQDPGQGLRLIYYSQIVNDFQKGDIAEGYSVSREKKESFPLTVTSAQKNPTAFYLCASSIVLSGVQPQHFGDGTRLSIL.

This clone was seen a few times. The gene calls are TRBV5-6 and TRBJ2-1; D possibly corresponds to TRBD1 (6 bases). From germline, CDR1 is SGHDT and CDR2 YYEEEE. CDR3 length: 15 residues. Trimming left V 4 bases short and J 6 bases short, with 17 bases between. The CDR3 loop is CASSVGHPPGNEQFF. CDR3 coding DNA: TGTGCCAGCAGCGTGGGACATCCTCCCGGCAATGAGCAGTTCTTC.

The rearrangement joins TRBV30 to TRBJ1-1; a weak D match, TRBD1 (6 bases). Germline CDR1 is GTSNPN and CDR2 is SVGIG (reference sequence). Trimming pared 1 base from V and 1 base from J, leaving 7 bases between. The length of the CDR3 is 13 residues. CDR3 protein: CAWSEQGNTEAFF. The CDR3 nucleotides read TGTGCCTGGAGTGAACAGGGGAACACTGAAGCTTTCTTT.

The chain has TRBV10-2 and TRBJ2-7; 7 positions match TRBD1. V was pared by 6 bases and J by 2 bases, with 4 bases of the junction left unmatched. The CDR3 covers 13 residues. CDR1 and CDR2 from the germline V gene are WSHSY and SAAADI. The CDR3 is CASRGDSPYEQYF. Here the CDR3 DNA reads TGCGCCAGCAGGGGGGACAGCCCCTACGAGCAGTACTTC.

A remark on this clone: The junction shows a germline mismatch at one end, possibly a read error. The DNA of the CDR3 is TGTGCCAGCAGTGAATGGGAGGGGGGGCTGTTTTTT. It translates to CASSEWEGGLFF. The V call is TRBV25-1, the J call TRBJ2-2; TRBD2 is a possible D gene (7 bases). This CDR3 is built from 12 residues. Germline V gene data show CDR1 as MGHDK and CDR2 as SYGVNS.

The CDR3 sequence is CASRGLAVGVGDEQYF. The CDR3 DNA reads as TGTGCCAGCAGGGGACTAGCGGTGGGGGTTGGCGACGAGCAGTACTTC. V is TRBV28 and J is TRBJ2-7; 11 bases agree with TRBD2. After removal of 6 bases from V and 5 bases from J, the junction contained 12 bases not matched to a gene. The CDR3 covers 16 residues. Germline assignment: CDR1 MDHEN and CDR2 SYDVKM.

This clone has a single count. V usage is TRBV7-9 and J usage is TRBJ2-2; D may be TRBD1 (6 bases). CDR3 length: 14 residues. Trimming left V 6 bases short and J 6 bases short, with 14 bases between. From germline, CDR1 is SEHNR and CDR2 FQNEAQ (reference sequence). The CDR3 protein is CASSYSTGPGELFF. The DNA of the CDR3 is TGTGCCAGCAGTTATTCCACAGGGCCCGGGGAGCTGTTTTTT.

The rearrangement uses TRBV9 and TRBJ2-7, with 10 bases that match TRBD1. CDR1 SGDLS and CDR2 YYNGEE come from the germline V gene. The CDR3 covers 17 residues. V was clipped by 0 bases and J by 2 bases; unmatched bases: 8. CDR3: CASSVVVGTGAAYEQYF. CDR3 coding DNA: TGTGCCAGCAGCGTAGTAGTAGGGACAGGGGCCGCCTACGAGCAGTACTTC.

The chain employs TRBV6-5 and TRBJ2-1; 9 bases align to TRBD2. The CDR3 sequence is 15 residues long. Germline lookup yields CDR1 MNHEY and CDR2 SVGAGI. V shed 0 bases and J 7 bases; nucleotides not matched to a gene: 4. The CDR3 spells CASSYSVAGENEQFF. The CDR3 DNA reads as TGTGCCAGCAGTTACTCAGTAGCGGGAGAGAATGAGCAGTTCTTC.

This chain links TRBV5-1 with TRBJ2-1; D ambiguous. CDR1 SGHRS and CDR2 YFSETQ come from the germline V gene. Between the trimmed V and J ends, which lost 2 bases and 4 bases, there was a span of 13 bases. The CDR3 length is 15 residues. CDR3 residues: CASSLRLPPYNEQFF. The CDR3 DNA sequence: TGCGCCAGCAGCTTACGCCTCCCACCATACAATGAGCAGTTCTTC.

The V gene is TRBV27, the J gene TRBJ2-5; D perhaps matches TRBD2 (6 bases). The length of the CDR3 is 15 residues. Deletions cut 2 bases from V and 5 bases from J, with 15 bases between. Germline V gives CDR1 MNHEY, CDR2 SMNVEV (reference sequence). The CDR3 sequence: CASSLLGGKEETQYF. The CDR3 bases are TGTGCCAGCAGTTTACTGGGGGGAAAGGAGGAGACCCAGTACTTC.

The chain's CDR3 is CASSEGLAEHYEQYF. The CDR3 nucleotides read TGTGCCAGCAGTGAAGGACTAGCGGAGCATTACGAGCAGTACTTC. The V and J genes are TRBV28 and TRBJ2-7; TRBD2 agrees at 10 bases. The V gene end was trimmed by 5 bases and the J gene end by 4 bases; junction bases not matched to a gene: 8. The CDR3 has 15 amino acids. Germline CDR1 reads MDHEN; CDR2 reads SYDVKM.

The chain couples TRBV4-2 to TRBJ2-3, with 10 bases that match TRBD2. Trimming took 1 base from V and 2 from J; bases not matched to a gene: 3. The CDR3 consists of 16 residues. Germline CDR1 is LGHNA and CDR2 is YNFKEQ. CDR3 protein: CASSQVAGGTTDTQYF. The CDR3 coding sequence is TGTGCCAGCAGCCAAGTAGCGGGAGGAACCACAGATACGCAGTATTTT.

This clone was found once. The rearrangement joins TRBV5-1 to TRBJ2-5, with D possibly being TRBD1 (6 bases). The CDR3 extends over 14 amino acids. V was shortened by 4 bases and J by 4 bases, with 14 bases between the two germline ends. Germline CDR1 SGHRS, CDR2 YFSETQ. The CDR3, as DNA: TGCGCCAGCAGCCCTGGGGGCACGGGAGAGACCCAGTACTTC. Its translation is CASSPGGTGETQYF.

The rearrangement uses TRBV5-8 and TRBJ2-4; 11 bases map to TRBD2. V was clipped by 9 bases and J by 0 bases; unmatched bases: 17. The CDR3 loop spans 19 amino acids. CDR1 SGHTS and CDR2 YDEGEE come from the germline V gene. CDR3: CATPFRELAGVLAKNIQYF. The DNA for the CDR3 is TGTGCCACCCCGTTTAGAGAACTAGCGGGAGTTCTAGCCAAAAACATTCAGTACTTC.

The rearrangement joins TRBV15 to TRBJ1-5; D call uncertain. The CDR3 length is 13 residues. The V end lost 3 bases, the J end lost 7 bases, and 10 bases lay between the germline ends. Per germline, CDR1 LNHNV and CDR2 YYDKDF (reference sequence). The CDR3 loop is CATSSGRWQPQHF. CDR3 nucleotides: TGTGCCACCAGCAGCGGTCGGTGGCAGCCCCAGCATTTT.

J is TRBJ2-2 and V is TRBV4-1; TRBD1 might be the D (6 bases). There are 17 residues in the CDR3. Trimming pared 0 bases from V and 7 bases from J, leaving 18 bases between. Germline-derived CDR1 and CDR2 are MGHRA and YSYEKL. CDR3 DNA: TGCGCCAGCAGCCAAGATATGGGCAGGGGAAGTAACGGGGAGCTGTTTTTT. It codes for CASSQDMGRGSNGELFF.

The rearrangement uses TRBV2 and TRBJ2-7, with 7 bases that match TRBD2. The germline V gene encodes CDR1 SNHLY and CDR2 FYNNEI. The CDR3 is 16 residues long. The ends lost 9 bases at V and 0 bases at J; junction bases unmatched: 14. CDR3 loop: CASFGGGRDRSYEQYF. DNA for the CDR3: TGTGCCAGTTTTGGGGGAGGGCGGGACCGCTCCTACGAGCAGTACTTC.

This clone appeared once. The chain uses TRBV6-5 and TRBJ1-5; D not certain. Deletions cut 5 bases from V and 0 bases from J, with 5 bases between. This CDR3 has 13 amino acids. Germline CDR1 reads MNHEY; CDR2 reads SVGAGI. The CDR3 region is CASSRYSNQPQHF. CDR3 DNA sequence: TGTGCCAGCAGTCGGTATAGCAATCAGCCCCAGCATTTT.

Points on this clone: The sample holds other DNA sequences that translate to the same CDR3. The chain is built from TRBV5-1 and TRBJ2-7, with a tentative D call TRBD1 (5 bases). CDR3 length: 13 residues. Trimming stripped 4 bases from V and 1 base from J, with 9 bases between. Germline V gene lookup returns CDR1 SGHRS and CDR2 YFSETQ. The DNA of the CDR3 is TGCGCCAGCAGCCCAGGGTCTTCCTACGAGCAGTACTTC. Its translation is CASSPGSSYEQYF.